In its sample, the clone carrying this TCR beta chain was seen once. This sample was taken from a study of blood T cell repertoires in COVID-19. Study-level information: The samples span acute and convalescent COVID-19 from the United States, Italy and Spain. PBMCs, B-cell-depleted T cells, or T cells provided the cDNA or gDNA that made up the material.

Per the authors' pipeline: Reference gene primers were amplified, and this amplification served to estimate nucleated cell counts. Method: immunoSEQ multiplex PCR; TCRdb's copy keeps in-frame clones and lacks some. That table is the source of V, J and clone size, and D and trimming were worked out from the DNA. Counted here are around 250,000 clones, roughly 80% occurring once; the ten biggest clones make up approximately 3.5%. V was clipped by 5 bases and J by 0 bases; unmatched bases: 4. The CDR3 consists of 16 residues. Looked up from germline, CDR1 is SGHNT and CDR2 is YENEEA. The chain has TRBV11-3 and TRBJ2-2; 9 bases fit TRBD1. What was sequenced was peripheral blood. The receptor comes from a woman under 30 with acute or convalescent COVID-19. The CDR3 spells CASSSRDRANTGELFF. DNA for the CDR3: TGTGCCAGCAGCAGCCGGGACAGGGCGAACACCGGGGAGCTGTTTTTT.